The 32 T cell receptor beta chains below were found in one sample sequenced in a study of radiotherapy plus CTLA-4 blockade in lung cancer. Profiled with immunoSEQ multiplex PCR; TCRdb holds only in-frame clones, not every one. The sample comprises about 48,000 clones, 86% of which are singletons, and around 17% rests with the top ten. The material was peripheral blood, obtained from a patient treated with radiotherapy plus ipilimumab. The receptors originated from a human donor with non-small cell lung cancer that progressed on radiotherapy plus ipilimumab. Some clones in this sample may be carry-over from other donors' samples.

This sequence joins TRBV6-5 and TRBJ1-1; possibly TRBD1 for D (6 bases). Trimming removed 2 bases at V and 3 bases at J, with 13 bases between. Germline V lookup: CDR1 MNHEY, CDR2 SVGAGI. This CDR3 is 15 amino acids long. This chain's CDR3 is CASSYQGRLDTEAFF. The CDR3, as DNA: TGTGCCAGCAGTTACCAGGGGCGTTTGGACACTGAAGCTTTCTTT.

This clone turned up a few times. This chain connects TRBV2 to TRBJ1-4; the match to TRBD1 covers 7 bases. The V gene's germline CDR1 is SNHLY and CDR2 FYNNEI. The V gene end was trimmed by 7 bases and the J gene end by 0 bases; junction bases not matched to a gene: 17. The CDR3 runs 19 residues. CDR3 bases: TGTGCCAGCAACCTTCCTAGGACAGGAAGAGAATCAACTAATGAAAAACTGTTTTTT. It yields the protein CASNLPRTGRESTNEKLFF.

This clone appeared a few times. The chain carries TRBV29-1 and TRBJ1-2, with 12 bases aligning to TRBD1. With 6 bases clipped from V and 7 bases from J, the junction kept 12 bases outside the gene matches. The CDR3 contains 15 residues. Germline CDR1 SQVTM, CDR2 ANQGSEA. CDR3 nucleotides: TGCAGCGTCGCTCACACCGGGACAGGGGGCCTTGGCTACACCTTC. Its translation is CSVAHTGTGGLGYTF.

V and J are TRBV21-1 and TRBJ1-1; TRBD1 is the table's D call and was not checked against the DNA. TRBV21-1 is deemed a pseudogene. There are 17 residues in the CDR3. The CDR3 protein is CASRVKGDRGRNTEAFF. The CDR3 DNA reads TGTGCCAGCAGGGTAAAGGGGGACAGGGGGCGGAACACTGAAGCTTTCTTT.

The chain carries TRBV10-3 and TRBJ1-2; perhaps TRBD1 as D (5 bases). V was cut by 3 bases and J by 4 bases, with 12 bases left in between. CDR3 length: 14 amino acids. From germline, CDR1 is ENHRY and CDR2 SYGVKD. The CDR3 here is CAISDLRDFYGYTF. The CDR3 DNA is TGTGCCATCAGTGATCTCCGGGACTTCTATGGCTACACCTTC.

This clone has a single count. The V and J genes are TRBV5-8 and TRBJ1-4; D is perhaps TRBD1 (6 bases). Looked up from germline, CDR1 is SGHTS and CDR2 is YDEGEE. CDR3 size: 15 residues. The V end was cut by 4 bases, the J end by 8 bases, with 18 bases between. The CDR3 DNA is TGTGCCAGCAGCCCTACCGGACAGTTTCTCGAAAAACTGTTTTTT. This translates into CASSPTGQFLEKLFF.

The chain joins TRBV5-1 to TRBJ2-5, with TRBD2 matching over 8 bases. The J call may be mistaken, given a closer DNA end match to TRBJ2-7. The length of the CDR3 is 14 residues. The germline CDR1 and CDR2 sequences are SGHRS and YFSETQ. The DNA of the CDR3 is TGCGCCAGCAGCTGGAGGACTAGCTACTACGAGCAGTACTTC. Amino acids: CASSWRTSYYEQYF.

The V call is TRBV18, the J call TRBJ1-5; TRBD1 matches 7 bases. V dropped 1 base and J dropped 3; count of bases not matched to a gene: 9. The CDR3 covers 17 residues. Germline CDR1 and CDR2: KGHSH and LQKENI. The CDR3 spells CASSPLDGQDDNQPQHF. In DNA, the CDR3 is TGTGCCAGCTCACCACTTGACGGACAGGACGACAATCAGCCCCAGCATTTT.

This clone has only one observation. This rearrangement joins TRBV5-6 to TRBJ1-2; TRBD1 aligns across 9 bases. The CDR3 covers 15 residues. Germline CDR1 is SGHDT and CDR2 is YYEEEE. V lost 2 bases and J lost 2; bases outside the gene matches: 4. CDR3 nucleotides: TGTGCCAGCAGCTTAACGGACAGGGGCAACTATGGCTACACCTTC. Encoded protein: CASSLTDRGNYGYTF.

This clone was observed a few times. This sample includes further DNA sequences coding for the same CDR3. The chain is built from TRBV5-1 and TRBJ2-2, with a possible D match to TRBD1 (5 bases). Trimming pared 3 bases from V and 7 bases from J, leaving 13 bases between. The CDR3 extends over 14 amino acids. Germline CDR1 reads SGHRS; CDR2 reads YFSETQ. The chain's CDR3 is CASSSGSDGGELFF. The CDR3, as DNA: TGCGCCAGCAGCTCAGGGTCTGACGGCGGGGAGCTGTTTTTT. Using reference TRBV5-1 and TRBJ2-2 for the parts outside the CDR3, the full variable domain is KAGVTQTPRYLIKTRGQQVTLSCSPISGHRSVSWYQQTPGQGLQFLFEYFSETQRNKGNFPGRFSGRQFSNSRSEMNVSTLELGDSALYLCASSSGSDGGELFFGEGSRLTVL.

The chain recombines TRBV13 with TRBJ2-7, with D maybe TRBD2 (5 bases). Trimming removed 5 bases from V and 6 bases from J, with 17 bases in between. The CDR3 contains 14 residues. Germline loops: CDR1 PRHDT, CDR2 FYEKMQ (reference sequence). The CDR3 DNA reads TGTGCCAGCAGCCCCCTCGGGTCAGCGGTCGAGCAGTACTTC. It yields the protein CASSPLGSAVEQYF.

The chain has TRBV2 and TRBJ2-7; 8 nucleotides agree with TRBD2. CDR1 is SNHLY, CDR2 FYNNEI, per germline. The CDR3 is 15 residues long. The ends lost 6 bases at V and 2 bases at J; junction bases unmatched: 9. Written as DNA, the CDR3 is TGTGCCAGCAGCTTGGGACTAGTTGCTACCTACGAGCAGTACTTC. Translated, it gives CASSLGLVATYEQYF.

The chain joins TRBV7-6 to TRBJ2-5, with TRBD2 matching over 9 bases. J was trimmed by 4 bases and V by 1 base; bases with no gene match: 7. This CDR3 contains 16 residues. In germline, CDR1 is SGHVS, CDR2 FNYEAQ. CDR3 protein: CASSLGGGARGETQYF. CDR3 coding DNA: TGTGCCAGCAGCTTAGGCGGGGGGGCTCGGGGAGAGACCCAGTACTTC.

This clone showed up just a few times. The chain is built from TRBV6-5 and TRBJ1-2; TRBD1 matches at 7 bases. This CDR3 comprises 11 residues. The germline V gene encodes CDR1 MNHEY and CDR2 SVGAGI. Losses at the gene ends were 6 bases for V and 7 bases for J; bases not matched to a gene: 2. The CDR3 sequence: CASRRDSGYTF. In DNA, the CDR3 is TGTGCCAGCAGGCGGGACAGTGGCTACACCTTC.

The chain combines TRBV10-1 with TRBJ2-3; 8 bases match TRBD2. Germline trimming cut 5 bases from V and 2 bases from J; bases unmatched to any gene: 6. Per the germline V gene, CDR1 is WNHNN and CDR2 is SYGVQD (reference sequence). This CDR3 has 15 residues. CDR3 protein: CASSTSGGSTDTQYF. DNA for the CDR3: TGCGCCAGCAGTACCAGCGGGGGATCCACAGATACGCAGTATTTT.

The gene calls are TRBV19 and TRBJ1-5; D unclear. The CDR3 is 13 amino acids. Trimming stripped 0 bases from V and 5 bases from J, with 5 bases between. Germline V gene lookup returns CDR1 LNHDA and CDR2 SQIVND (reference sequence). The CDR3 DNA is TGTGCCAGTAGTATAGATCAATATCAGCCCCAGCATTTT. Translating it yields CASSIDQYQPQHF.

CDR3 bases: TGTGCCAGCAGTACCGGACAGGGGGGGATTTATGGCTACACCTTC. Its protein is CASSTGQGGIYGYTF. The rearrangement joins TRBV2 to TRBJ1-2; 10 bases fit TRBD1. CDR3 length: 15 residues. With V trimmed by 5 bases and J by 5 bases, 8 bases remained unmatched. The germline V gene has CDR1 SNHLY and CDR2 FYNNEI.

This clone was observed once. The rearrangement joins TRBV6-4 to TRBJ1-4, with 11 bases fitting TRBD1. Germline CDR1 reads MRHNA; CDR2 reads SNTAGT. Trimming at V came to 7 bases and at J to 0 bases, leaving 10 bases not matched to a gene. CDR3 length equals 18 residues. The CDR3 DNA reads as TGTGCCAGCACTGGGACAGGGGGAAGATGGTCAACTAATGAAAAACTGTTTTTT. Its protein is CASTGTGGRWSTNEKLFF.

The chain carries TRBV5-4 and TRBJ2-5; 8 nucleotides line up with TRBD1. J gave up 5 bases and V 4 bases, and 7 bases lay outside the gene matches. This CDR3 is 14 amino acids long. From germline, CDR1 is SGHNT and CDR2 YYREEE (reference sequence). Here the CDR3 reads CASSKGQDGETQYF. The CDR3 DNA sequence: TGTGCCAGCAGCAAGGGACAGGACGGGGAGACCCAGTACTTC.

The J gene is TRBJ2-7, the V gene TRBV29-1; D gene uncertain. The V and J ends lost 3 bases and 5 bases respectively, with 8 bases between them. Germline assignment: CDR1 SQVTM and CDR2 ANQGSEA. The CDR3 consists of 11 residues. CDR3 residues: CSVDAPDEQYF. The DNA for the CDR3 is TGCAGCGTTGATGCCCCAGACGAGCAGTACTTC.

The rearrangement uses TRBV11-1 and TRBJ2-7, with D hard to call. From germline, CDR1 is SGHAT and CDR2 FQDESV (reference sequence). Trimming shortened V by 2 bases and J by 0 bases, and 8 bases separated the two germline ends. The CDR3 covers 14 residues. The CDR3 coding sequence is TGTGCCAGCAGCTTAATGCAGGCCTCCTACGAGCAGTACTTC. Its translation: CASSLMQASYEQYF.

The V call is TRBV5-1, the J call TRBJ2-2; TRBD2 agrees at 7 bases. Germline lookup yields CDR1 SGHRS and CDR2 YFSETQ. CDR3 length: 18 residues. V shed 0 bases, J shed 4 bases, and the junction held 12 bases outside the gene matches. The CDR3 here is CASSLALAGSRSTGELFF. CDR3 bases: TGCGCCAGCAGCTTGGCGTTAGCGGGCAGTAGGAGCACCGGGGAGCTGTTTTTT.

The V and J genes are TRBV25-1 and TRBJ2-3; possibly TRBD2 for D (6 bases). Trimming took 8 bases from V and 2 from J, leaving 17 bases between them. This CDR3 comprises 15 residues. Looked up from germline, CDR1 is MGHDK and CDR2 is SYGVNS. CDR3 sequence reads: CASSIGTYPTDTQYF. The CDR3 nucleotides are TGTGCCAGCTCCATCGGGACTTACCCCACAGATACGCAGTATTTT.

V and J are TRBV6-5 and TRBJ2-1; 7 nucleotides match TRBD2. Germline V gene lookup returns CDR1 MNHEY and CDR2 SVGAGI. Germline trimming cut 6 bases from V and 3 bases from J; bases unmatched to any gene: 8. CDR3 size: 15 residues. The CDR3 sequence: CASRDLAAGYNEQFF. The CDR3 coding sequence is TGTGCCAGCAGGGACCTAGCGGCGGGCTACAATGAGCAGTTCTTC.

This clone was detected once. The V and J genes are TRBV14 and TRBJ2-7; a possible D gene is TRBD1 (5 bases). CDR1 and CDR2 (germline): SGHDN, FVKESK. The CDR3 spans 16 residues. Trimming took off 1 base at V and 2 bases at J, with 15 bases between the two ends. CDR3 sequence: CASSQVGRVQTYEQYF. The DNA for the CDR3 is TGTGCCAGCAGCCAAGTCGGCAGGGTACAGACCTACGAGCAGTACTTC.

The CDR3 coding sequence is TGCGCCAGCAGGGGAGGAGCTAGCGGGCCATACAATGAGCAGTTCTTC. Protein: CASRGGASGPYNEQFF. V is TRBV5-1 and J is TRBJ2-1; TRBD2 aligns across 8 bases. After removal of 5 bases from V and 4 bases from J, the junction contained 11 bases not matched to a gene. Germline CDR1 reads SGHRS; CDR2 reads YFSETQ. CDR3 size: 16 residues.

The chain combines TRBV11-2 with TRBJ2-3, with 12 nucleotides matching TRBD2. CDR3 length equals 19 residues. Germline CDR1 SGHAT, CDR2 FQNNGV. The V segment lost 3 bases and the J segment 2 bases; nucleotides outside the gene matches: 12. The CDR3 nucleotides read TGTGCCAGCAGCTTTAGCCCCCTCCCTAGCGGGGGGGACACAGATACGCAGTATTTT. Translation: CASSFSPLPSGGDTDTQYF. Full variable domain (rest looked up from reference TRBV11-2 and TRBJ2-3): EAGVAQSPRYKIIEKRQSVAFWCNPISGHATLYWYQQILGQGPKLLIQFQNNGVVDDSQLPKDRFSAERLKGVDSTLKIQPAKLEDSAVYLCASSFSPLPSGGDTDTQYFGPGTRLTVL.

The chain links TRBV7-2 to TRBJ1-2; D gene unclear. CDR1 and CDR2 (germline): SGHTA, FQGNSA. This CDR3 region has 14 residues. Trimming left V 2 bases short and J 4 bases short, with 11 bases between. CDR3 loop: CASSLKEKSYGYTF. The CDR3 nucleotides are TGTGCCAGCAGCTTAAAGGAGAAGAGCTATGGCTACACCTTC. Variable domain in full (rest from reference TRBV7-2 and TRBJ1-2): GAGVSQSPSNKVTEKGKDVELRCDPISGHTALYWYRQSLGQGLEFLIYFQGNSAPDKSGLPSDRFSAERTGGSVSTLTIQRTQQEDSAVYLCASSLKEKSYGYTFGSGTRLTVV.

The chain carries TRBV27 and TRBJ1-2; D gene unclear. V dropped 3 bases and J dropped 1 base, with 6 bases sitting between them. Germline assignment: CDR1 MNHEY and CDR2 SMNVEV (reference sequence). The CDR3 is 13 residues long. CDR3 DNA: TGTGCCAGCAGTTTTAACAATAACTATGGCTACACCTTC. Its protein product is CASSFNNNYGYTF.

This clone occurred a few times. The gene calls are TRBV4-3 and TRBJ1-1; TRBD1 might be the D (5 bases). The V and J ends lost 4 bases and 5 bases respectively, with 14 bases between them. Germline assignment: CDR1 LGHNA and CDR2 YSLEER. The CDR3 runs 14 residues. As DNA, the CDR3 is TGCGCCAGCAGCCGGGGGGATCTTGGAACTGAAGCTTTCTTT. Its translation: CASSRGDLGTEAFF.

CDR3 region: CASSPDSGTYEQYF. CDR3 DNA: TGTGCCAGCAGCCCTGACAGTGGGACCTACGAGCAGTACTTC. This chain joins TRBV11-3 and TRBJ2-7; possible D gene TRBD1, 5 bases. With 5 bases removed from V and 2 bases from J, the gap between germline ends came to 13 bases. CDR3 length: 14 amino acids. Germline assignment: CDR1 SGHNT and CDR2 YENEEA.

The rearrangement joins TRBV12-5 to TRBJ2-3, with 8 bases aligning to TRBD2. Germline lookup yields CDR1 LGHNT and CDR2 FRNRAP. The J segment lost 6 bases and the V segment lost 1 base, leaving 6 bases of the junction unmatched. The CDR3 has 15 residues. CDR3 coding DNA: TGTGCTAGTGGTTTGGGATCGGGGGGGGAGGATACGCAGTATTTT. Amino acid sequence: CASGLGSGGEDTQYF.